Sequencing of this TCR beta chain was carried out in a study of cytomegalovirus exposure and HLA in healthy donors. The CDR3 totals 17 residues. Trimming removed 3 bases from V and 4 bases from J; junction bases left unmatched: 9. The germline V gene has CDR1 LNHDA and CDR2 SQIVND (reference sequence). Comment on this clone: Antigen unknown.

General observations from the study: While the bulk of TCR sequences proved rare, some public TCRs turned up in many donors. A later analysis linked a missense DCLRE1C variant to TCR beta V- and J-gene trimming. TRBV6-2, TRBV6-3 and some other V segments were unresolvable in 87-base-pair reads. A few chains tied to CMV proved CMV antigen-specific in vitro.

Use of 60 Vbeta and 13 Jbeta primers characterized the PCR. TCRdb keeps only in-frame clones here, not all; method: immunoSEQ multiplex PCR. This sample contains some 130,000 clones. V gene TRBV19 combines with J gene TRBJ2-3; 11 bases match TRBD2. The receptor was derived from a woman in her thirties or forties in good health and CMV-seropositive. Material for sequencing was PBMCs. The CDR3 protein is CASSISLLAGESDTQYF. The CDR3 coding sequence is TGTGCCAGTAGTATTTCCCTACTAGCGGGAGAGTCAGATACGCAGTATTTT.